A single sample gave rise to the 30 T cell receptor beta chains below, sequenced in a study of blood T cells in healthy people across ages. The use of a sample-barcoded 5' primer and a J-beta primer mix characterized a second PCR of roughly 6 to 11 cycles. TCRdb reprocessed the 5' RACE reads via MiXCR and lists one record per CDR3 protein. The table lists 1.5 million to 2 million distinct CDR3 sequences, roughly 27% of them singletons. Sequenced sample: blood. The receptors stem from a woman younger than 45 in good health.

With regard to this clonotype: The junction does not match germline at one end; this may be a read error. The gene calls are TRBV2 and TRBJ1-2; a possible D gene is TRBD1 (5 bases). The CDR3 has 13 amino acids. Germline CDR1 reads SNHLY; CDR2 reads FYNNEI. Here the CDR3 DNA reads TGTTCCAGCAGTGAGGACACTAGCTATGGCTACACCTTC. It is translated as CSSSEDTSYGYTF.

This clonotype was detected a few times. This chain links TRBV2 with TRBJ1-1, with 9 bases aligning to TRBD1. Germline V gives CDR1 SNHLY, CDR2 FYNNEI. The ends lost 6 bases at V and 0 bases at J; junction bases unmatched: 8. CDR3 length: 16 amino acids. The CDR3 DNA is TGTGCCAGCAGCGCCCGGACAGGGGCTATGAACACTGAAGCTTTCTTT. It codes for CASSARTGAMNTEAFF.

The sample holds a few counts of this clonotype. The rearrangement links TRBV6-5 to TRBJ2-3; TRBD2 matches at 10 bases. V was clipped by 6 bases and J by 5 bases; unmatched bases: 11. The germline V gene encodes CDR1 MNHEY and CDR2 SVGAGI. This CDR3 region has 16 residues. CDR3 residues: CASSPASGGARDTQYF. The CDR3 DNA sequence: TGTGCCAGCAGCCCAGCCAGCGGGGGGGCTAGAGATACGCAGTATTTT.

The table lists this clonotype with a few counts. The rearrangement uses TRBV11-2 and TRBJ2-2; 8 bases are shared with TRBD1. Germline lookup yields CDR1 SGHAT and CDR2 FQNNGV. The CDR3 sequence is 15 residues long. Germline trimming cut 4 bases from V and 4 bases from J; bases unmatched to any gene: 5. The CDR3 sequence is CASSSYRGSTGELFF. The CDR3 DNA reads TGTGCCAGCAGCTCATACAGGGGGTCCACCGGGGAGCTGTTTTTT.

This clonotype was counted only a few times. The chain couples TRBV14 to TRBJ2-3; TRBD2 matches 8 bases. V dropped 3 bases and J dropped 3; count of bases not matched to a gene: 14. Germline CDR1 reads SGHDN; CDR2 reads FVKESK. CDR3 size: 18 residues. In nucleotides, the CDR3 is TGTGCCAGCAGCCATCAGCGGGGGATTCTTTTCGAAACAGATACGCAGTATTTT. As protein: CASSHQRGILFETDTQYF. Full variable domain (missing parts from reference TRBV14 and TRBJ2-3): EAGVTQFPSHSVIEKGQTVTLRCDPISGHDNLYWYRRVMGKEIKFLLHFVKESKQDESGMPNNRFLAERTGGTYSTLKVQPAELEDSGVYFCASSHQRGILFETDTQYFGPGTRLTVL.

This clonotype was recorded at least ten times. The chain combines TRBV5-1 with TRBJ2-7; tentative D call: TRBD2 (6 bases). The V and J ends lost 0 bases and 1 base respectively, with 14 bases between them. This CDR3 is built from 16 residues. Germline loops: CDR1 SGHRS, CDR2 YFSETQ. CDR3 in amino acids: CASSLGGRIFSYEQYF. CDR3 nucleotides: TGCGCCAGCAGCTTGGGGGGGAGGATATTTTCCTACGAGCAGTACTTC.

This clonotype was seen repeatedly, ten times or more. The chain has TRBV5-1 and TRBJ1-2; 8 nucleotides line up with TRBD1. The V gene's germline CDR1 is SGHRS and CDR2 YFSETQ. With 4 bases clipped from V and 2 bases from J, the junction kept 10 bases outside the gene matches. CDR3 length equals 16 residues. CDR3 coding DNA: TGCGCCAGCAGCATTTCCGGGACAGGAGAGAACTATGGCTACACCTTC. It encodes CASSISGTGENYGYTF.

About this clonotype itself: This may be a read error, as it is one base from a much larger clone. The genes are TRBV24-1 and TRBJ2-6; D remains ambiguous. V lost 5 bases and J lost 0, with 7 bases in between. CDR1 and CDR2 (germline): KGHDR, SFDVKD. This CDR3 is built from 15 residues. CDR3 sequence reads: CATSAYLSGANVLTF. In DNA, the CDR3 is TGTGCCACCAGTGCATACCTCTCTGGGGCCAACGTCCTGACTTTC.

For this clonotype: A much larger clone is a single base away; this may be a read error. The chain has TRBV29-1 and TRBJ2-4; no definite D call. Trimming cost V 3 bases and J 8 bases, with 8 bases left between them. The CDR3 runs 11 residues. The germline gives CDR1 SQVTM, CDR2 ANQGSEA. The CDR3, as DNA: TGCAGCGTTGAGTGGGCGGACATTCAGTACTTC. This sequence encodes CSVEWADIQYF. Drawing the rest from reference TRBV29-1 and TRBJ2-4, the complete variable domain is SAVISQKPSRDICQRGTSLTIQCQVDSQVTMMFWYRQQPGQSLTLIATANQGSEATYESGFVIDKFPISRPNLTFSTLTVSNMSPEDSSIYLCSVEWADIQYFGAGTRLSVL.

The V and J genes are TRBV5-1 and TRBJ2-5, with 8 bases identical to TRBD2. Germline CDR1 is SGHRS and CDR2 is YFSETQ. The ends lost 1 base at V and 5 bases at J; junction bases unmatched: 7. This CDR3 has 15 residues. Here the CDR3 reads CASSLTGRAEETQYF. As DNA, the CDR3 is TGCGCCAGCAGCTTGACCGGGAGGGCGGAGGAGACCCAGTACTTC.

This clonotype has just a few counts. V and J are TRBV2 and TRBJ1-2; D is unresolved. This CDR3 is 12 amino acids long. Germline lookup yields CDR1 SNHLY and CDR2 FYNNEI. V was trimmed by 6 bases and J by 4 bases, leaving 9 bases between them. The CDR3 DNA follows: TGTGCCAGCAGAGAGCGCCTCTATGGCTACACCTTC. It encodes CASRERLYGYTF.

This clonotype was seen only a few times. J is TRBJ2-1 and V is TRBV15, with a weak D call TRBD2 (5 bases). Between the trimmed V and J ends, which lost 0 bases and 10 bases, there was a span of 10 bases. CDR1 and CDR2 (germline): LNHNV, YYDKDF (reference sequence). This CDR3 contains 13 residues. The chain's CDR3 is CATSRELIAEQFF. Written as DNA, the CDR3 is TGTGCCACCAGCAGAGAATTGATAGCGGAGCAGTTCTTC. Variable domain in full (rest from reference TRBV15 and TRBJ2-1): DAMVIQNPRYQVTQFGKPVTLSCSQTLNHNVMYWYQQKSSQAPKLLFHYYDKDFNNEADTPDNFQSRRPNTSFCFLDIRSPGLGDTAMYLCATSRELIAEQFFGPGTRLTVL.

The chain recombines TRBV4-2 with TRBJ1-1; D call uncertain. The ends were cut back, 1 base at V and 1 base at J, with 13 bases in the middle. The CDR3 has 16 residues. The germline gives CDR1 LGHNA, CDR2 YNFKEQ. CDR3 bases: TGTGCCAGCAGCCAAGGCTCAAGAGCGGGGAACACTGAAGCTTTCTTT. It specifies CASSQGSRAGNTEAFF.

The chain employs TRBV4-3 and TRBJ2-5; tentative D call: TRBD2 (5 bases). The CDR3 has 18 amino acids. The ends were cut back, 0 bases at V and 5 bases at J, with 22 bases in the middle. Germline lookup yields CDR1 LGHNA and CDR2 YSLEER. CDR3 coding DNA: TGCGCCAGCAGCCAAGATACTGGACGAGCGGCCCCGGGGGAGACCCAGTACTTC. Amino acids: CASSQDTGRAAPGETQYF.

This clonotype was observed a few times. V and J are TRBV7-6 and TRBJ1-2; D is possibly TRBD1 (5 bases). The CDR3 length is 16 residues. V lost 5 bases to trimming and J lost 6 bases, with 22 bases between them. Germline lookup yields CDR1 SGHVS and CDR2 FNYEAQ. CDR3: CASSPSLGAGGDGYTF. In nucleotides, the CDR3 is TGTGCCAGCAGCCCCAGTTTAGGGGCGGGCGGAGATGGCTACACCTTC.

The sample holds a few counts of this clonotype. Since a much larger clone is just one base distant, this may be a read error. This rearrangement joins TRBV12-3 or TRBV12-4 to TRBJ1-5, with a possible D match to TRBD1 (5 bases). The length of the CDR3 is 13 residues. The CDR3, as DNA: TGTACCAGCAGTAGGGGAGAGAATCAGCCCCAGCATTTT. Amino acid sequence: CTSSRGENQPQHF.

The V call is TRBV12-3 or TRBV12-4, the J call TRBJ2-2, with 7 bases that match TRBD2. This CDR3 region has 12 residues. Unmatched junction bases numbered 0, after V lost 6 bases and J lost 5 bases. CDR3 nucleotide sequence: TGTGCCAGCAGCGGGAGGACCGGGGAGCTGTTTTTT. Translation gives CASSGRTGELFF.

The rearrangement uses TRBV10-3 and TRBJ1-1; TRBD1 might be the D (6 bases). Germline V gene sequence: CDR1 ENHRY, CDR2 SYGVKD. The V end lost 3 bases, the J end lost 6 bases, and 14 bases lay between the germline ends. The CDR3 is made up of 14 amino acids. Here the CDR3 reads CAISEQGQRPEAFF. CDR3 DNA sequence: TGTGCCATCAGTGAACAGGGTCAAAGACCTGAAGCTTTCTTT.

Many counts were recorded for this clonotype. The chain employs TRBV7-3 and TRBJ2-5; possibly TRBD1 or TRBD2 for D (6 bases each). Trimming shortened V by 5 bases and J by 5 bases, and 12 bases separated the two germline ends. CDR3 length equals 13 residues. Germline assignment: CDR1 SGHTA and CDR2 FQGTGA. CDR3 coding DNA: TGTGCCAGCAGCCATAGGGGGGCGGAGACCCAGTACTTC. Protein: CASSHRGAETQYF.

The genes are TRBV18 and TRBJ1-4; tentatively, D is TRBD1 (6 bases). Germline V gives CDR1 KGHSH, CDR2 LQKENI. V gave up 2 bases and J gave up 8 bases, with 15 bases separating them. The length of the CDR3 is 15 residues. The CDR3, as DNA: TGTGCCAGCTCACCAACAGGGATCCGGAGAGAAAAACTGTTTTTT. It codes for CASSPTGIRREKLFF.

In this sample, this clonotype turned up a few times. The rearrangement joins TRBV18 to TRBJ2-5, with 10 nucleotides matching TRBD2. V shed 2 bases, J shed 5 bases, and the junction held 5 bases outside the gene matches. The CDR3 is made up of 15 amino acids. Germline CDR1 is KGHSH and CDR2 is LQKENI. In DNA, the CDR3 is TGTGCCAGCTCACCAACTCCGACTAGCGGGGAGACCCAGTACTTC. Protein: CASSPTPTSGETQYF.

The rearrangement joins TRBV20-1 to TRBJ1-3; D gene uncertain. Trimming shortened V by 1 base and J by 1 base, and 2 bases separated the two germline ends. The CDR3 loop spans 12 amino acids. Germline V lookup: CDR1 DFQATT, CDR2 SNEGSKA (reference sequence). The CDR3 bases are TGCAGTGCTAGAGGATCTGGAAACACCATATATTTT. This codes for CSARGSGNTIYF.

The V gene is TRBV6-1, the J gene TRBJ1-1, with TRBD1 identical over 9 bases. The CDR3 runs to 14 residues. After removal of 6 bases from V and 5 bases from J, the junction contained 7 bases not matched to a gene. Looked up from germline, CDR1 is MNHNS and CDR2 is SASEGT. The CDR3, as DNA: TGTGCCAGCAGAGTGACAGGGGGTGGAACTGAAGCTTTCTTT. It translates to CASRVTGGGTEAFF.

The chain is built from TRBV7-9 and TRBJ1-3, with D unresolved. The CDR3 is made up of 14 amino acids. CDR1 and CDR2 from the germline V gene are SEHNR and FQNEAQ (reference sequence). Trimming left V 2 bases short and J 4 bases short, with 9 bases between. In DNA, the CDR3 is TGTGCCAGCAGCTTAAACGACCCGGGAAACACCATATATTTT. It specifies CASSLNDPGNTIYF.

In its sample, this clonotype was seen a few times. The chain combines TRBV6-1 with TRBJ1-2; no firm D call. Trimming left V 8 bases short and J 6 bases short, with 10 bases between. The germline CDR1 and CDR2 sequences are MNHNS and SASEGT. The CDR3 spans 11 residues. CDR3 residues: CASSFMDGYTF. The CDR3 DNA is TGTGCCAGCTCTTTTATGGATGGCTACACCTTC.

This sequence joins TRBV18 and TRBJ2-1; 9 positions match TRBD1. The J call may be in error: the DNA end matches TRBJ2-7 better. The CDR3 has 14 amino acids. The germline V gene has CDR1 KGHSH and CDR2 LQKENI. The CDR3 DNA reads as TGTGCCAGCCTACGGGACAGGGCCTCCAATGAGCAGTACTTC. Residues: CASLRDRASNEQYF.

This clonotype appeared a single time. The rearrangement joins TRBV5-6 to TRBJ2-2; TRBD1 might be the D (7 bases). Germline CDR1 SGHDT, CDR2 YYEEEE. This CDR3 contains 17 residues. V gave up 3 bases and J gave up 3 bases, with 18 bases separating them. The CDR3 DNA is TGTGCCAGCAGCTACGCAGGGGGGAGATCCTACACCGGGGAGCTGTTTTTT. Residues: CASSYAGGRSYTGELFF. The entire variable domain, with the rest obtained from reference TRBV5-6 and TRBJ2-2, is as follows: DAGVTQSPTHLIKTRGQQVTLRCSPKSGHDTVSWYQQALGQGPQFIFQYYEEEERQRGNFPDRFSGHQFPNYSSELNVNALLLGDSALYLCASSYAGGRSYTGELFFGEGSRLTVL.

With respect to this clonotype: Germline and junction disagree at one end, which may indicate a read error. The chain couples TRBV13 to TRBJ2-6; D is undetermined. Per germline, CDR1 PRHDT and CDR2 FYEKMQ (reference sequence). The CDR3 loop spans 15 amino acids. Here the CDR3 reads CAGSPLYSGTNVLTF. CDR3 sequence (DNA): TGTGCCGGCAGCCCACTGTACTCTGGGACCAACGTCCTGACTTTC.

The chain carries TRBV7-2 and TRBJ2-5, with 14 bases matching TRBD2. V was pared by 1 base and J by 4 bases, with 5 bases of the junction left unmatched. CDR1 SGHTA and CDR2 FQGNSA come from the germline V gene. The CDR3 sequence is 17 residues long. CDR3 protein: CASSLVGTSGRRETQYF. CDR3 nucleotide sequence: TGTGCCAGCAGCTTAGTGGGGACTAGCGGGAGACGAGAGACCCAGTACTTC.

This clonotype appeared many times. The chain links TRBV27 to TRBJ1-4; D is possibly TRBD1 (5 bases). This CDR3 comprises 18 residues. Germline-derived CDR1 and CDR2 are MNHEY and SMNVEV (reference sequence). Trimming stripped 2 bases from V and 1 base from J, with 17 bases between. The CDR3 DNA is TGTGCCAGCAGTTTAGAACAGGCCAGCAGTGGAACTAATGAAAAACTGTTTTTT. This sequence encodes CASSLEQASSGTNEKLFF.